What follows is one T cell receptor beta chain and its context. This sample is part of a study of T cells in tumors after PD-1 blockade. At the level of the study: No patient had prior checkpoint blockade, systemic immunosuppression, or radiotherapy within 4 weeks.

Produced via immunoSEQ multiplex PCR; TCRdb's table is partial and in-frame only. Of 55,000 to 65,000 clones in the sample, around 80% were seen once. This clonotype was obtained from a human donor with basal cell carcinoma. This specimen consisted of PBMCs, obtained before anti-PD-1 treatment.

CDR3 bases: TGTGCCAGCAGCTCCACCTTCCGGGACAGGGTAGTACACAATGAGCAGTTCTTC. It translates to CASSSTFRDRVVHNEQFF. The chain uses TRBV5-5 and TRBJ2-1; TRBD1 matches at 9 bases. Trimming cost V 3 bases and J 5 bases; bases outside gene matches: 15. The CDR3 is made up of 18 amino acids. CDR1 and CDR2 (germline): SGHKS, YYEKEE (reference sequence).